This TCR beta chain was obtained from a study of cytomegalovirus exposure and HLA in healthy donors. Study-wide findings and caveats: Most of the CMV-associated TCR beta chains (in a later analysis) appeared to be HLA-restricted.

Primers included in the PCR were 60 Vbeta and 13 Jbeta primers. Produced via immunoSEQ multiplex PCR; TCRdb's table is partial and in-frame only. The sample contains roughly 200,000 clones, around a tenth of which appear only once. This CDR3 region has 16 residues. V was shortened by 2 bases and J by 5 bases, with 15 bases between the two germline ends. CDR1 and CDR2 from the germline V gene are MNHEY and SMNVEV (reference sequence). The table lists this clone with many counts. The target antigen is unknown. This TCR came from a woman aged 25 to 39 in good health and CMV-seropositive. The chain combines TRBV27 with TRBJ2-2; D is unresolved. Input material: PBMCs. The chain's CDR3 is CASSLLVDLKTGELFF. The CDR3 coding sequence is TGTGCCAGCAGTTTACTAGTCGATCTAAAAACCGGGGAGCTGTTTTTT.